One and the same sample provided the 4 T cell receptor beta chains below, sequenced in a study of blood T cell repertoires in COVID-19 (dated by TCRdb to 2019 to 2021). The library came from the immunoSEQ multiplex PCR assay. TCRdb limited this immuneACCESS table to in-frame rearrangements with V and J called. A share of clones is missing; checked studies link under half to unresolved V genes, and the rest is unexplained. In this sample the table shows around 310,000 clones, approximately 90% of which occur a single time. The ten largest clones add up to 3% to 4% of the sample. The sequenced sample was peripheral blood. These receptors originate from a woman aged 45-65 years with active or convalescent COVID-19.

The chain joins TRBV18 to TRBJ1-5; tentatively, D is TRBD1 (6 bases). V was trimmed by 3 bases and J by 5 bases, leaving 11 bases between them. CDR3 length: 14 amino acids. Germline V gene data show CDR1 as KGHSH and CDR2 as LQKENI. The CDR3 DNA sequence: TGTGCCAGCTCACCGGACAGTTGGGATCAGCCCCAGCATTTT. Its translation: CASSPDSWDQPQHF.

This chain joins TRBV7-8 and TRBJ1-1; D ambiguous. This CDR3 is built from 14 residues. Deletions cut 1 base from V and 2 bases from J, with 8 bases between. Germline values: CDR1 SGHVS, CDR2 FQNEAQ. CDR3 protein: CASSLDRGNTEAFF. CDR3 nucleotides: TGTGCCAGCAGCTTAGATCGGGGAAACACTGAAGCTTTCTTT.

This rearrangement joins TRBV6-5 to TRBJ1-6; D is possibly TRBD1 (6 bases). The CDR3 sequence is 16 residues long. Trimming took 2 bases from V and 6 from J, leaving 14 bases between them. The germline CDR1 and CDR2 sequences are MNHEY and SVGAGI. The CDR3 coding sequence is TGTGCCAGCAGTTACCGACCGGGACACTTTAATTCACCCCTCCACTTT. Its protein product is CASSYRPGHFNSPLHF.

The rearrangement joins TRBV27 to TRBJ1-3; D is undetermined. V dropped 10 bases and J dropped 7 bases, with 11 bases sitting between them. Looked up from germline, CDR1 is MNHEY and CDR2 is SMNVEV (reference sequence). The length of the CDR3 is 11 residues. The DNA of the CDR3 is TGTGCCACCAAGCCCCTTAACACCATATATTTT. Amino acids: CATKPLNTIYF.